This TCR beta chain was identified in a study of cytomegalovirus exposure and HLA in healthy donors. Findings and caveats of the study: For most TCR beta V segments, an earlier analysis put the productive rate at about 90% or about 30% of the time. Confirmation in vitro established that three CMV-associated chains were specific for CMV antigens.

The primer mix had 60 Vbeta and 13 Jbeta primers. Produced via immunoSEQ multiplex PCR; TCRdb's table is partial and in-frame only. In the table there are under 70,000 clones, roughly 70% of which are singletons. V was pared by 9 bases and J by 0 bases, with 6 bases of the junction left unmatched. The CDR3 totals 14 residues. CDR1 and CDR2 from the germline V gene are SGHNT and YYREEE (reference sequence). Comments on this clone: The antigen remains undetermined.

This clonotype was obtained from an older woman in good health and CMV-seropositive. The chain uses TRBV5-4 and TRBJ2-1, with TRBD1 identical over 7 bases. Material: PBMCs. The CDR3 region has the DNA TGTGCCACCTTAAGGGACAGCTCCTACAATGAGCAGTTCTTC. The encoded protein is CATLRDSSYNEQFF.